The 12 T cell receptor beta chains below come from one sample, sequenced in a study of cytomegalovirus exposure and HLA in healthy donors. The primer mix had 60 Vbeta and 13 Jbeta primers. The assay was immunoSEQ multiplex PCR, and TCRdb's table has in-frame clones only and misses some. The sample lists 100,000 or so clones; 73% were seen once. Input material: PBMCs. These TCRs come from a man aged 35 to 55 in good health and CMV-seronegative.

The CDR3 sequence is CASSMDRVGEKLFF. The CDR3 region has the DNA TGTGCCAGCAGCATGGACAGGGTCGGTGAAAAACTGTTTTTT. This sequence joins TRBV7-8 and TRBJ1-4, with 8 bases aligning to TRBD1. The CDR3 has 14 amino acids. V dropped 5 bases and J dropped 7; count of bases not matched to a gene: 6. Germline CDR1 SGHVS, CDR2 FQNEAQ. Full variable domain (remainder filled in from reference TRBV7-8 and TRBJ1-4): GAGVSQSPRYKVAKRGQDVALRCDPISGHVSLFWYQQALGQGPEFLTYFQNEAQLDKSGLPSDRFFAERPEGSVSTLKIQRTQQEDSAVYLCASSMDRVGEKLFFGSGTQLSVL.

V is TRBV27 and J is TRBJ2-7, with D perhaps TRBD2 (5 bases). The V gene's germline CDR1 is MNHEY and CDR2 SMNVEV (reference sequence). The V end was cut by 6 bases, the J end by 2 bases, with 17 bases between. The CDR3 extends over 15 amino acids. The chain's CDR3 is CASSLTRSGTYEQYF. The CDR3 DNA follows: TGTGCCAGCAGCCTCACACGCAGCGGAACCTACGAGCAGTACTTC.

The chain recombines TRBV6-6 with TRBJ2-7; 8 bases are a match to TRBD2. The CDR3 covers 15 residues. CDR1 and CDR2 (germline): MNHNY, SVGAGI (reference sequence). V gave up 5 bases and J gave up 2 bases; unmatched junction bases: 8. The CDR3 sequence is CASSPYGGGTYEQYF. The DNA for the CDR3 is TGTGCCAGCAGTCCATACGGGGGGGGAACCTACGAGCAGTACTTC.

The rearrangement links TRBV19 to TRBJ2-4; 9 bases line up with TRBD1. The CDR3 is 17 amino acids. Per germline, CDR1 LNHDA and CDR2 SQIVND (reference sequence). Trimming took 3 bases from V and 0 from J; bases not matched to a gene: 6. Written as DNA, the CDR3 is TGTGCCAGTAGTATGGACAGGGGCCGCATAGCCAAAAACATTCAGTACTTC. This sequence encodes CASSMDRGRIAKNIQYF.

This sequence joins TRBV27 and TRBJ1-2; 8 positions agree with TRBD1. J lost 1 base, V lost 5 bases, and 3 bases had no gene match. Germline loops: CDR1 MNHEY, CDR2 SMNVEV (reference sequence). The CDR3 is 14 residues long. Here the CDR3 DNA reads TGTGCCAGCAGTGTGACAGGGGATAACTATGGCTACACCTTC. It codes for CASSVTGDNYGYTF.

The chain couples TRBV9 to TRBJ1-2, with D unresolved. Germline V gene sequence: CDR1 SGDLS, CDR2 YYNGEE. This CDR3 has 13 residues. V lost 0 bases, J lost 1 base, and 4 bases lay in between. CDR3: CASSVDSNYGYTF. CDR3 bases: TGTGCCAGCAGCGTAGACAGTAACTATGGCTACACCTTC.

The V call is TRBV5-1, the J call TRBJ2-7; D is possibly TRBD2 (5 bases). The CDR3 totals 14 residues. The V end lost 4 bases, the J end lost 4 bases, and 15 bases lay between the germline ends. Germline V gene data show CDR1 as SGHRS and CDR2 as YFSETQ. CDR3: CASSIATPQYEQYF. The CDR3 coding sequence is TGCGCCAGCAGCATAGCGACCCCCCAATACGAGCAGTACTTC.

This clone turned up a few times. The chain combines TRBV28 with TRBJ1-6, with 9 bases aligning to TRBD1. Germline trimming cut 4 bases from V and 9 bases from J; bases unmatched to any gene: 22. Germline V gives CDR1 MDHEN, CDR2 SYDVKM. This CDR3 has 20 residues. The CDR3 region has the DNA TGTGCCAGCAGTTCCGGGACAGGGCTGATATGGGGCTTGGGGTTTTCACCCCTCCACTTT. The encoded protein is CASSSGTGLIWGLGFSPLHF. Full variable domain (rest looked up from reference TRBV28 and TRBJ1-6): DVKVTQSSRYLVKRTGEKVFLECVQDMDHENMFWYRQDPGLGLRLIYFSYDVKMKEKGDIPEGYSVSREKKERFSLILESASTNQTSMYLCASSSGTGLIWGLGFSPLHFGNGTRLTVT.

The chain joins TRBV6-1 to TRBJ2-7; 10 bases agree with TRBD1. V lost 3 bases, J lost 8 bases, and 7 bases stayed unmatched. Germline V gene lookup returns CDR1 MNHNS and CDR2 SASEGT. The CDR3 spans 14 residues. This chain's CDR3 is CASSDQGQGEKQYF. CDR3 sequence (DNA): TGTGCCAGCAGTGACCAAGGACAGGGGGAAAAGCAGTACTTC.

Written as DNA, the CDR3 is TGTGCCAGCAGTCGGAACCATCAGGGTTCACAGCATTTT. It encodes CASSRNHQGSQHF. This chain connects TRBV6-5 to TRBJ1-5, with D maybe TRBD1 (5 bases). Germline V gene data show CDR1 as MNHEY and CDR2 as SVGAGI. This CDR3 spans 13 amino acids. Trimming removed 5 bases at V and 13 bases at J, with 18 bases between.

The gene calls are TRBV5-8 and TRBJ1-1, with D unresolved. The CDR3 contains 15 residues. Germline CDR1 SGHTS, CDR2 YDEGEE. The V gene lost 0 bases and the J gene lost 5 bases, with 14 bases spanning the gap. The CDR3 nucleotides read TGTGCCAGCAGCTTGGTTACCTCCTATTTAACTGAAGCTTTCTTT. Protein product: CASSLVTSYLTEAFF.

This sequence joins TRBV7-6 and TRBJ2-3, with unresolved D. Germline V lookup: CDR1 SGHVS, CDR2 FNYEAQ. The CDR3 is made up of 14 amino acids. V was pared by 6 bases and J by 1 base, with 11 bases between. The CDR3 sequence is CASRTGSRTDTQYF. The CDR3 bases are TGTGCCAGCAGAACCGGGTCCCGCACAGATACGCAGTATTTT.